A single sample gave rise to the 2 T cell receptor beta chains below, sequenced in a study of T cells in Graves' hyperthyroidism and ophthalmopathy. What was amplified from RNA transcripts were TCR beta CDR3 regions. RT-PCR in the first round (using the HTBI primer set) targeted the TCR CDR3. TCRdb ran MiXCR on the multiplex PCR reads and lists one entry per CDR3 protein. The data show 140,000 or so distinct CDR3 sequences, approximately 20% seen once. The sequencing input was blood. These receptors originate from a woman aged 45-65 years with Graves' hyperthyroidism that later progressed to Graves' ophthalmopathy.

This clonotype appeared many times. Compared with germline, one end of the junction differs, possibly owing to a read error. V usage is TRBV6-1 and J usage is TRBJ2-7; 8 bases are a match to TRBD1. The CDR3 totals 15 residues. Germline assignment: CDR1 MNHNS and CDR2 SASEGT. The CDR3 reads CASSEVDRVLYEQYF. In DNA form, the CDR3 reads TGTGCCAGCAGCGAAGTGGACAGGGTCCTGTACGAGCAGTACTTC.

This clonotype was detected only once. A clone one base away is much larger, so this may be a read error. The rearrangement uses TRBV5-1 and TRBJ1-2, with TRBD1 matching 10 bases. The CDR3 is 13 amino acids. Per the germline V gene, CDR1 is SGHRS and CDR2 is YFSETQ. The V segment lost 10 bases and the J segment 4 bases; nucleotides outside the gene matches: 7. CDR3 sequence (DNA): TGCGCCGGCCAAAGGACAGGGGGCTATGGCTACACCTTC. It translates to CAGQRTGGYGYTF.